A single sample is the source of the 22 T cell receptor beta chains below, sequenced in a study of blood T cell repertoires in COVID-19. Some clones are missing from TCRdb's copy, which holds only in-frame ones; the method was immunoSEQ multiplex PCR. This table holds about 240,000 clones, approximately 78% found once. Material for sequencing was peripheral blood. The receptors come from a woman in her sixties with active or convalescent COVID-19.

The chain uses TRBV30 and TRBJ1-1; D is uncertain. The CDR3 spans 12 residues. CDR1 and CDR2 from the germline V gene are GTSNPN and SVGIG (reference sequence). Deletions cut 2 bases from V and 5 bases from J, with 9 bases between. The CDR3 nucleotides read TGTGCCTGGAGTCTCAGAGGTACTGAAGCTTTCTTT. It translates to CAWSLRGTEAFF.

The V gene is TRBV2, the J gene TRBJ2-5; TRBD2 might be the D (5 bases). This CDR3 has 14 amino acids. V lost 9 bases and J lost 5, with 19 bases in between. CDR1 is SNHLY and CDR2 is FYNNEI in the germline V gene. The CDR3 coding sequence is TGTGCCAGTTATCCGGGATCCCTGGGGGAGACCCAGTACTTC. Its translation: CASYPGSLGETQYF.

V and J are TRBV2 and TRBJ2-6; the D is unclear. Germline CDR1 is SNHLY and CDR2 is FYNNEI. This CDR3 comprises 14 residues. V lost 6 bases and J lost 0, with 6 bases in between. The CDR3 coding sequence is TGTGCCAGCAGGCTCAGCTCTGGGGCCAACGTCCTGACTTTC. This codes for CASRLSSGANVLTF.

This clone was observed a few times. This sequence joins TRBV6-5 and TRBJ1-1; D may be TRBD1 (6 bases). The CDR3 extends over 11 amino acids. Germline V CDR1 and CDR2: MNHEY, SVGAGI. V was clipped by 6 bases and J by 8 bases, with 10 bases between them. CDR3 protein: CASSLGQEAFF. CDR3 nucleotide sequence: TGTGCCAGCAGCCTAGGACAGGAAGCTTTCTTT.

V and J are TRBV2 and TRBJ2-2; 9 bases are shared with TRBD1. Germline V gives CDR1 SNHLY, CDR2 FYNNEI. There are 15 residues in the CDR3. V trimming: 5 bases; J trimming: 4 bases; junction bases outside the gene matches: 5. The CDR3 region has the DNA TGTGCCAGCAGTAGTGACAGGGGGGGCACCGGGGAGCTGTTTTTT. Amino acid sequence: CASSSDRGGTGELFF.

The chain has TRBV6-5 and TRBJ1-1; tentatively, D is TRBD1 (5 bases). Germline V gene sequence: CDR1 MNHEY, CDR2 SVGAGI. CDR3 size: 15 residues. Deletions cut 5 bases from V and 4 bases from J, with 17 bases between. The DNA for the CDR3 is TGTGCCAGCAGTCCCGGGGGGGTGGGATTCACTGAAGCTTTCTTT. This sequence encodes CASSPGGVGFTEAFF.

The chain employs TRBV7-9 and TRBJ1-2, with TRBD1 identical over 9 bases. CDR3 length: 18 amino acids. Germline assignment: CDR1 SEHNR and CDR2 FQNEAQ (reference sequence). The ends lost 4 bases at V and 0 bases at J; junction bases unmatched: 12. CDR3 coding DNA: TGTGCCAGCAGCTCTAACCGGGACAGGGTTACTTCTAACTATGGCTACACCTTC. Amino acid sequence: CASSSNRDRVTSNYGYTF.

This sequence joins TRBV18 and TRBJ1-3, with unresolved D. The CDR3 is 14 amino acids. Germline values: CDR1 KGHSH, CDR2 LQKENI. V dropped 3 bases and J dropped 4 bases, with 10 bases sitting between them. CDR3 sequence (DNA): TGTGCCAGCTCACCTGAGCCGCCGGGAAACACCATATATTTT. It is translated as CASSPEPPGNTIYF.

The rearrangement links TRBV7-2 to TRBJ2-7, with D tentatively TRBD2 (7 bases). V gave up 8 bases and J gave up 4 bases, with 18 bases separating them. This CDR3 has 14 amino acids. The germline V gene has CDR1 SGHTA and CDR2 FQGNSA. The CDR3 region is CASALGGGPYEQYF. For the CDR3, the DNA is TGTGCCAGCGCACTCGGCGGGGGCCCTTACGAGCAGTACTTC.

The chain couples TRBV10-3 to TRBJ2-1, with 9 nucleotides matching TRBD1. The CDR3 sequence is 15 residues long. V lost 5 bases to trimming and J lost 6 bases; unmatched junction nucleotides: 8. CDR1 is ENHRY and CDR2 is SYGVKD in the germline V gene. Here the CDR3 reads CAISHTGQGPNEQFF. CDR3 nucleotides: TGTGCCATCAGTCATACGGGACAGGGACCCAATGAGCAGTTCTTC.

This clone was found once. The V call is TRBV18, the J call TRBJ1-5; 9 bases line up with TRBD1. CDR1 and CDR2 from the germline V gene are KGHSH and LQKENI. This CDR3 spans 15 amino acids. The V and J ends lost 3 bases and 5 bases, in that order; junction bases with no gene match: 5. The CDR3 loop is CASSPPTGGDQPQHF. The CDR3 DNA follows: TGTGCCAGCTCACCTCCGACAGGGGGGGATCAGCCCCAGCATTTT.

The chain has TRBV4-3 and TRBJ2-3; 10 bases map to TRBD1. Germline loops: CDR1 LGHNA, CDR2 YSLEER. With 0 bases clipped from V and 8 bases from J, the junction kept 11 bases outside the gene matches. This CDR3 is 17 amino acids long. CDR3 amino acids: CASSQDAGDRGLSTQYF. CDR3 sequence (DNA): TGCGCCAGCAGCCAAGATGCAGGGGACAGGGGTTTGAGTACGCAGTATTTT.

The chain is built from TRBV6-5 and TRBJ2-2; no reliable D call. Germline CDR1 is MNHEY and CDR2 is SVGAGI. The CDR3 has 14 residues. Trimming left V 5 bases short and J 3 bases short, with 10 bases between. The CDR3 protein is CASSPYTYTGELFF. The CDR3 DNA reads TGTGCCAGCAGTCCGTACACATACACCGGGGAGCTGTTTTTT.

This clone was seen a few times. V usage is TRBV6-6 and J usage is TRBJ1-2; D gene uncertain. This CDR3 comprises 12 residues. CDR1 is MNHNY and CDR2 is SVGAGI in the germline V gene (reference sequence). V was clipped by 6 bases and J by 2 bases, with 7 bases between them. CDR3 nucleotides: TGTGCCAGCAGAGATCAGAACTATGGCTACACCTTC. Its translation: CASRDQNYGYTF.

At least ten counts were recorded for this clone. This rearrangement joins TRBV27 to TRBJ2-7; no clear D. This CDR3 is 14 amino acids long. V lost 3 bases and J 2 bases, leaving 11 bases between the germline ends. Germline loops: CDR1 MNHEY, CDR2 SMNVEV (reference sequence). The CDR3 region has the DNA TGTGCCAGCAGTTTTCAGGCCGGCCCCTACGAGCAGTACTTC. This gives the protein CASSFQAGPYEQYF.

This clone was counted once. CDR3 amino acids: CASSLSNKETQYF. CDR3 in DNA: TGCGCCAGCAGCTTGAGTAACAAGGAGACCCAGTACTTC. The chain couples TRBV5-1 to TRBJ2-5; D not certain. Deletions cut 1 base from V and 5 bases from J, with 9 bases between. Germline V gene sequence: CDR1 SGHRS, CDR2 YFSETQ. This CDR3 spans 13 amino acids.

The chain recombines TRBV19 with TRBJ1-1; tentatively, D is TRBD1 (6 bases). There are 15 residues in the CDR3. CDR1 and CDR2 from the germline V gene are LNHDA and SQIVND (reference sequence). The V end lost 2 bases, the J end lost 1 base, and 11 bases lay between the germline ends. CDR3 nucleotide sequence: TGTGCCAGTAGTATATCAGGGGCGGGGAACACTGAAGCTTTCTTT. As protein: CASSISGAGNTEAFF.

The genes are TRBV6-2 or TRBV6-3 and TRBJ2-7; tentative D call: TRBD2 (7 bases). This CDR3 is built from 13 residues. Trimming stripped 2 bases from V and 6 bases from J, with 11 bases between. Germline CDR1 reads MNHEY; CDR2 reads SVGEGT. The DNA of the CDR3 is TGTGCCAGCAGTTACGGGGGGGCCGGCGAGCAGTACTTC. Translating it yields CASSYGGAGEQYF.

V gene TRBV4-2 combines with J gene TRBJ2-2, with 11 bases fitting TRBD1. Germline V gene sequence: CDR1 LGHNA, CDR2 YNFKEQ. This CDR3 spans 15 amino acids. Losses at the gene ends were 4 bases for V and 2 bases for J; bases not matched to a gene: 0. The CDR3 loop is CASSRTGGNTGELFF. The CDR3, as DNA: TGTGCCAGCAGCCGGACAGGGGGCAACACCGGGGAGCTGTTTTTT.

CDR3 nucleotides: TGTGCCAGCAGCGTACGGACAGGGGGGACCCTCCACTTT. It encodes CASSVRTGGTLHF. The chain is built from TRBV9 and TRBJ1-6; 10 bases match TRBD1. From germline, CDR1 is SGDLS and CDR2 YYNGEE. The trim removed 1 base at V and 14 bases at J, leaving 3 bases unmatched. The CDR3 has 13 amino acids.

The V gene is TRBV4-1, the J gene TRBJ2-3; tentative D call: TRBD2 (6 bases). The CDR3 runs to 15 residues. Per the germline V gene, CDR1 is MGHRA and CDR2 is YSYEKL. Trimming left V 4 bases short and J 5 bases short, with 16 bases between. The CDR3 protein is CASSRSGVVGDTQYF. The CDR3 DNA sequence: TGCGCCAGCAGCCGATCGGGGGTAGTCGGAGATACGCAGTATTTT.

The J gene is TRBJ2-1, the V gene TRBV5-1, with TRBD2 matching over 7 bases. V lost 0 bases and J lost 8; bases outside the gene matches: 14. The germline V gene encodes CDR1 SGHRS and CDR2 YFSETQ. This CDR3 contains 17 residues. The CDR3 loop reads CASSLGPQGGTGDEQFF. CDR3 nucleotide sequence: TGCGCCAGCAGCTTGGGACCCCAGGGAGGGACGGGAGATGAGCAGTTCTTC.